This T cell receptor beta chain was sequenced in a study of shared clonotypes between healthy human individuals. In the study overall: CD4 naive and CD4 memory each took three plates per donor, while CD8 naive took two and CD8 memory one.

V trimming: 6 bases; J trimming: 7 bases; junction bases outside the gene matches: 11. Germline CDR1 reads SNHLY; CDR2 reads FYNNEI. The CDR3 contains 15 residues. The protocol was immunoSEQ multiplex PCR, while the TCRdb copy is restricted to in-frame clones and leaves out a portion. In the table there are around 2.3 million clones, 90% to 96% of which are singletons. This TCR was sampled from a man aged 18 to 35 in good health. The chain uses TRBV2 and TRBJ2-2, with 7 bases aligning to TRBD2. The sample taken for sequencing was naive CD4+ T cells sorted from blood. As for subset: CD45RA+ positively selected. The DNA of the CDR3 is TGTGCCAGCAGGGAGGGGCCCGGGAGGCGCGGGGAGCTGTTTTTT. This translates into CASREGPGRRGELFF.